What follows are 32 T cell receptor beta chains derived from one specimen sequenced in a study of T cells in Graves' hyperthyroidism and ophthalmopathy. Amplification targeted TCR beta CDR3 regions from RNA transcripts. Initially, a first-round RT-PCR of the TCR CDR3 employed the HTBI primer set. One entry per CDR3 protein results from TCRdb running MiXCR on the multiplex PCR reads. The sample lists hundreds of thousands of distinct CDR3 sequences, about 15% seen once, with less than 15% in the top ten. The sequenced sample consisted of blood. These receptors were taken from a man younger than 30 with Graves' ophthalmopathy.

A few counts support this clonotype. The rearrangement joins TRBV5-4 to TRBJ2-5, with 7 bases aligning to TRBD1. Trimming took 1 base from V and 4 from J; bases not matched to a gene: 10. In germline, CDR1 is SGHNT, CDR2 YYREEE (reference sequence). The CDR3 runs to 16 residues. The DNA of the CDR3 is TGTGCCAGCAGCTTGAAGACAGGGAAGTCAGGAGAGACCCAGTACTTC. Its protein is CASSLKTGKSGETQYF.

This sequence joins TRBV20-1 and TRBJ2-7, with D perhaps assigned TRBD1 or TRBD2 (5 bases each). CDR1 and CDR2 from the germline V gene are DFQATT and SNEGSKA (reference sequence). The CDR3 runs 13 residues. CDR3 amino acids: CKVPGQGHYEQYF. In DNA form, the CDR3 reads TGCAAGGTCCCGGGGCAGGGCCACTACGAGCAGTACTTC.

In its sample, this clonotype was seen many times. The genes are TRBV20-1 and TRBJ1-1; D gene uncertain. V shed 1 base and J shed 1 base, with 7 bases lying between them. Germline CDR1 is DFQATT and CDR2 is SNEGSKA (reference sequence). This CDR3 is 13 amino acids long. CDR3 region: CSARVPENTEAFF. For the CDR3, the DNA is TGCAGTGCTAGAGTTCCGGAGAACACTGAAGCTTTCTTT.

This clonotype was counted ten times or more. This chain joins TRBV5-1 and TRBJ2-7; the match to TRBD1 covers 9 bases. Per the germline V gene, CDR1 is SGHRS and CDR2 is YFSETQ. The CDR3 sequence is 15 residues long. V gave up 4 bases and J gave up 5 bases; unmatched junction bases: 10. CDR3 nucleotides: TGCGCCAGCAGCCTATCCGGGACAGGGACCCACGAGCAGTACTTC. Its translation is CASSLSGTGTHEQYF. The full variable domain, completed using reference TRBV5-1 and TRBJ2-7, is KAGVTQTPRYLIKTRGQQVTLSCSPISGHRSVSWYQQTPGQGLQFLFEYFSETQRNKGNFPGRFSGRQFSNSRSEMNVSTLELGDSALYLCASSLSGTGTHEQYFGPGTRLTVT.

There are many counts of this clonotype. The chain employs TRBV11-2 and TRBJ1-4; D is uncertain. Trimming left V 2 bases short and J 7 bases short, with 17 bases between. The CDR3 is 16 residues long. Germline V gene data show CDR1 as SGHAT and CDR2 as FQNNGV. CDR3 sequence reads: CASSLNIAFRGEKLFF. CDR3 DNA: TGTGCCAGCAGCTTAAATATCGCTTTCCGGGGTGAAAAACTGTTTTTT.

This clonotype was found many times. This chain connects TRBV6-1 to TRBJ1-5; D possibly corresponds to TRBD1 (5 bases). V lost 6 bases to trimming and J lost 5 bases, with 11 bases between them. This CDR3 is 13 amino acids long. The V gene's germline CDR1 is MNHNS and CDR2 SASEGT. The CDR3 coding sequence is TGTGCCAGCAGCGTTCTCAGGGATCAGCCCCAGCATTTT. Its protein is CASSVLRDQPQHF.

This chain joins TRBV5-1 and TRBJ2-1; D uncertain. Trimming took off 4 bases at V and 2 bases at J, with 16 bases between the two ends. CDR1 and CDR2 (germline): SGHRS, YFSETQ. The CDR3 is 16 residues long. DNA of the CDR3: TGCGCCAGCAGCGAGCTTAGTGGGCCCCCCTACAATGAGCAGTTCTTC. Amino acid sequence: CASSELSGPPYNEQFF. The variable domain in full, completed from reference TRBV5-1 and TRBJ2-1, reads KAGVTQTPRYLIKTRGQQVTLSCSPISGHRSVSWYQQTPGQGLQFLFEYFSETQRNKGNFPGRFSGRQFSNSRSEMNVSTLELGDSALYLCASSELSGPPYNEQFFGPGTRLTVL.

At least ten counts were recorded for this clonotype. The chain couples TRBV6-1 to TRBJ1-2; no firm D call. Trimming pared 5 bases from V and 4 bases from J, leaving 14 bases between. Germline V gene data show CDR1 as MNHNS and CDR2 as SASEGT. This CDR3 region has 14 residues. Here the CDR3 reads CASSNRRVGYGYTF. CDR3 DNA sequence: TGTGCCAGCAGTAATAGACGGGTGGGCTATGGCTACACCTTC.

The CDR3 DNA reads TGTGCCAGCACTAGGCAGGGCGGCAATTCACCCCTCCACTTT. Amino acid sequence: CASTRQGGNSPLHF. This chain uses TRBV6-1 with TRBJ1-6; weak D call: TRBD1 (5 bases). Trimming took 7 bases from V and 7 from J, leaving 14 bases between them. The germline gives CDR1 MNHNS, CDR2 SASEGT. The CDR3 spans 14 residues.

The chain joins TRBV13 to TRBJ2-2; D gene uncertain. With 5 bases removed from V and 1 base from J, the gap between germline ends came to 11 bases. The CDR3 runs 15 residues. The germline gives CDR1 PRHDT, CDR2 FYEKMQ (reference sequence). In DNA, the CDR3 is TGTGCCAGCAGCCCCGGTTACCTGAACACCGGGGAGCTGTTTTTT. Translating it yields CASSPGYLNTGELFF.

The sample holds a few counts of this clonotype. This could be a read error, since a much larger clone is one nucleotide away. This chain connects TRBV20-1 to TRBJ2-1, with 13 bases aligning to TRBD2. With 5 bases clipped from V and 7 bases from J, the junction kept 8 bases outside the gene matches. The CDR3 is made up of 15 amino acids. Germline CDR1 is DFQATT and CDR2 is SNEGSKA (reference sequence). The CDR3 spells CSAGPGTSGMNEQFF. The CDR3 DNA follows: TGCAGTGCTGGCCCCGGGACTAGCGGGATGAATGAGCAGTTCTTC.

This clonotype was observed a few times. This chain uses TRBV9 with TRBJ1-5; no clear D. The germline CDR1 and CDR2 sequences are SGDLS and YYNGEE. The V end was cut by 0 bases, the J end by 6 bases, with 13 bases between. The CDR3 has 15 amino acids. CDR3 region: CASSVDGTPVQPQHF. The CDR3 DNA sequence: TGTGCCAGCAGCGTAGACGGTACACCGGTTCAGCCCCAGCATTTT.

This clonotype was seen repeatedly, ten times or more. The chain has TRBV3-1 and TRBJ2-1, with 11 positions matching TRBD2. V gave up 3 bases and J gave up 15 bases; unmatched junction bases: 4. Germline values: CDR1 LGHDT, CDR2 YNNKEL (reference sequence). The CDR3 extends over 12 amino acids. CDR3 region: CASSQRLAGTFF. The CDR3 DNA follows: TGTGCCAGCAGCCAGCGACTAGCGGGAACGTTCTTC.

Many counts were recorded for this clonotype. The chain couples TRBV27 to TRBJ2-3; 7 bases are a match to TRBD2. There are 18 residues in the CDR3. Germline V CDR1 and CDR2: MNHEY, SMNVEV (reference sequence). With 6 bases clipped from V and 0 bases from J, the junction kept 15 bases outside the gene matches. CDR3 coding DNA: TGTGCCAGCAGCTCCCTTGGGCCGCGGGAGAAGAGCACAGATACGCAGTATTTT. Protein product: CASSSLGPREKSTDTQYF.

This clonotype was counted ten times or more. The chain links TRBV20-1 to TRBJ2-5; TRBD2 matches at 11 bases. Germline lookup yields CDR1 DFQATT and CDR2 SNEGSKA (reference sequence). This CDR3 comprises 16 residues. The V and J ends lost 0 bases and 5 bases, in that order; junction bases with no gene match: 8. The DNA of the CDR3 is TGCAGTGCTAGAGACGGGGGACTAGCGGCCGTCGAGACCCAGTACTTC. As protein: CSARDGGLAAVETQYF.

V is TRBV12-3 or TRBV12-4 and J is TRBJ2-5, with 9 bases that match TRBD1. The CDR3 has 13 residues. The ends lost 6 bases at V and 9 bases at J; junction bases unmatched: 8. CDR3 DNA: TGTGCCAGCAGCCCCACAGGGGGCGAGGCCCAGTACTTC. Residues: CASSPTGGEAQYF.

In its sample, this clonotype was seen many times. The V and J genes are TRBV28 and TRBJ1-5, with 7 bases that match TRBD1. V dropped 7 bases and J dropped 6; count of bases not matched to a gene: 3. Looked up from germline, CDR1 is MDHEN and CDR2 is SYDVKM. The CDR3 totals 12 residues. The CDR3 here is CASTGDSQPQHF. The CDR3 coding sequence is TGTGCCAGCACCGGGGACAGTCAGCCCCAGCATTTT.

This clonotype was observed at least ten times. The genes are TRBV5-1 and TRBJ1-2; TRBD1 is a possible D gene (6 bases). Trimming removed 1 base at V and 3 bases at J, with 13 bases between. Per germline, CDR1 SGHRS and CDR2 YFSETQ. The CDR3 extends over 15 amino acids. CDR3 DNA: TGCGCCAGCAGCTTGTGGCAGGGGACGGACTATGGCTACACCTTC. Amino acids: CASSLWQGTDYGYTF.

V usage is TRBV3-1 and J usage is TRBJ1-1, with TRBD1 identical over 9 bases. This CDR3 spans 14 amino acids. Germline values: CDR1 LGHDT, CDR2 YNNKEL (reference sequence). The V gene end was trimmed by 4 bases and the J gene end by 4 bases; junction bases not matched to a gene: 4. DNA of the CDR3: TGTGCCAGCAGCCCTGGACAGGGGTTCACTGAAGCTTTCTTT. Its protein product is CASSPGQGFTEAFF.

This clonotype occurred many times. The chain employs TRBV7-9 and TRBJ2-7, with 12 bases that match TRBD2. The junction had 6 bases not matched to a gene; V was cut back by 5 bases and J by 4 bases. This CDR3 is 15 amino acids long. CDR1 SEHNR and CDR2 FQNEAQ come from the germline V gene (reference sequence). This CDR3 is CASSLGLAGIYEQYF. The CDR3 DNA follows: TGTGCCAGCAGCCTAGGACTAGCGGGGATTTACGAGCAGTACTTC.

V usage is TRBV24-1 and J usage is TRBJ1-5; D may be TRBD1 (5 bases). Germline CDR1 and CDR2: KGHDR and SFDVKD. The V end lost 4 bases, the J end lost 1 base, and 16 bases lay between the germline ends. There are 17 residues in the CDR3. This chain's CDR3 is CATSERRGLGSNQPQHF. The CDR3 DNA sequence: TGTGCCACCAGTGAAAGAAGGGGCCTGGGGAGCAATCAGCCCCAGCATTTT.

The gene calls are TRBV3-1 and TRBJ2-1; no clear D gene. V was pared by 4 bases and J by 4 bases, with 8 bases between. CDR1 and CDR2 from the germline V gene are LGHDT and YNNKEL (reference sequence). The CDR3 has 13 residues. CDR3 region: CASSLLTYNEQFF. The CDR3 DNA sequence: TGTGCCAGCAGCCTTCTAACTTACAATGAGCAGTTCTTC.

The table lists this clonotype with many counts. In DNA form, the CDR3 reads TGTGCCTGGACATATACAGGGGGGAAATACAATGAGCAGTTCTTC. This gives the protein CAWTYTGGKYNEQFF. The J gene is TRBJ2-1, the V gene TRBV30, with 8 nucleotides matching TRBD1. Per the germline V gene, CDR1 is GTSNPN and CDR2 is SVGIG (reference sequence). This CDR3 comprises 15 residues. With 4 bases clipped from V and 4 bases from J, the junction kept 9 bases outside the gene matches.

This clonotype was seen at least ten times. The chain couples TRBV30 to TRBJ1-1; unclear D gene. The CDR3 loop spans 11 amino acids. V was clipped by 2 bases and J by 4 bases, with 5 bases between them. CDR1 and CDR2 from the germline V gene are GTSNPN and SVGIG (reference sequence). DNA for the CDR3: TGTGCCTGGAGTCAAGGCACTGAAGCTTTCTTT. This codes for CAWSQGTEAFF.

A few counts support this clonotype. The V call is TRBV9, the J call TRBJ2-1; either TRBD1 or TRBD2 may supply D (6 bases each). The ends were cut back, 2 bases at V and 4 bases at J, with 13 bases in the middle. The CDR3 sequence is 15 residues long. Germline-derived CDR1 and CDR2 are SGDLS and YYNGEE. In nucleotides, the CDR3 is TGTGCCAGCAGCGTGGGGGAAGGGGGGTACAATGAGCAGTTCTTC. This sequence encodes CASSVGEGGYNEQFF.

This clonotype was observed a few times. The rearrangement links TRBV10-3 to TRBJ2-1, with 9 bases lining up with TRBD2. V trimming: 2 bases; J trimming: 5 bases; junction bases outside the gene matches: 10. The CDR3 runs 17 residues. In germline, CDR1 is ENHRY, CDR2 SYGVKD. CDR3 bases: TGTGCCATCAGTGAGGCTAGCGGGAATTTCGGGCACAATGAGCAGTTCTTC. Its protein is CAISEASGNFGHNEQFF.

This clonotype turned up a few times. The CDR3 region is CASSLGNVNTYEQYF. CDR3 bases: TGCGCCAGCAGCTTGGGGAACGTTAACACCTACGAGCAGTACTTC. The chain is built from TRBV5-1 and TRBJ2-7; no reliable D call. V shed 0 bases and J shed 2 bases, with 12 bases lying between them. CDR1 and CDR2 (germline): SGHRS, YFSETQ. The CDR3 is 15 amino acids.

Points on this clonotype: A much larger clone lies one base from this, so it may be a read error. This chain links TRBV12-3 or TRBV12-4 with TRBJ1-1; D possibly corresponds to TRBD1 (5 bases). There are 14 residues in the CDR3. The V gene lost 6 bases and the J gene lost 1 base, with 12 bases spanning the gap. The CDR3 spells CASSALTGNTEAFF. In nucleotides, the CDR3 is TGTGCCAGCAGCGCCCTAACAGGGAACACTGAAGCTTTCTTT.

As to this clonotype: This may come from a read error, since a much larger clone is one base off. The chain employs TRBV6-1 and TRBJ2-3; 7 positions match TRBD2. The V and J ends lost 10 bases and 0 bases, in that order; junction bases with no gene match: 13. Germline CDR1 and CDR2: MNHNS and SASEGT. The CDR3 consists of 16 residues. The CDR3 region has the DNA TGTGCCAACAGACCGGTCTGGACTAGGAGCACAGATACGCAGTATTTT. This sequence encodes CANRPVWTRSTDTQYF.

The table lists this clonotype with many counts. This chain links TRBV18 with TRBJ1-2; 8 bases fit TRBD1. The CDR3 loop spans 15 amino acids. J gave up 5 bases and V 3 bases, and 8 bases lay outside the gene matches. CDR1 and CDR2 (germline): KGHSH, LQKENI. CDR3 nucleotides: TGTGCCAGCTCACCGGGACAGGTCCACCTATATGGCTACACCTTC. Translation: CASSPGQVHLYGYTF.

This clonotype was recorded many times. The chain links TRBV5-1 to TRBJ2-1; 8 bases match TRBD2. CDR3 length: 17 amino acids. V lost 4 bases, J lost 5 bases, and 14 bases stayed unmatched. CDR1 is SGHRS and CDR2 is YFSETQ in the germline V gene. CDR3 DNA sequence: TGCGCCAGCAGCCCGACTAGCGTCTGGAGCGGGGACAATGAGCAGTTCTTC. Protein sequence: CASSPTSVWSGDNEQFF.

This clonotype was observed a handful of times. The rearrangement joins TRBV27 to TRBJ1-2, with 9 bases fitting TRBD1. The CDR3 contains 15 residues. Germline V lookup: CDR1 MNHEY, CDR2 SMNVEV (reference sequence). V shed 5 bases and J 5 bases; nucleotides not matched to a gene: 9. CDR3 region: CASSPRDREEYGYTF. CDR3 nucleotides: TGTGCCAGCAGTCCCCGGGACAGGGAAGAGTATGGCTACACCTTC.